Following are 18 T cell receptor beta chains from one sample sequenced in a study of OX40 agonist ivuxolimab in advanced cancers. Repertoires were generated with immunoSEQ multiplex PCR, while TCRdb's copy carries only in-frame clones and drops some. The table lists under 70,000 clones, roughly nine tenths of them singletons. This sample comprised CD4+ or CD8+ T cells sorted from blood, obtained in a trial of the OX40 agonist ivuxolimab. The receptor source for this set is an adult with an advanced solid tumor such as melanoma, head and neck, liver or kidney cancer.

The chain couples TRBV27 to TRBJ2-7, with a weak D call TRBD2 (5 bases). The V gene's germline CDR1 is MNHEY and CDR2 SMNVEV (reference sequence). The CDR3 covers 15 residues. Trimming cost V 3 bases and J 2 bases, with 14 bases left between them. CDR3: CASSLWATGTYEQYF. In DNA form, the CDR3 reads TGTGCCAGCAGTTTGTGGGCAACGGGGACCTACGAGCAGTACTTC.

The chain is built from TRBV4-1 and TRBJ1-1; D perhaps matches TRBD1 (6 bases). The CDR3 length is 13 residues. The V gene's germline CDR1 is MGHRA and CDR2 YSYEKL. Trimming left V 6 bases short and J 1 base short, with 9 bases between. CDR3 sequence (DNA): TGCGCCAGCAGGGACAGTAAGAACACTGAAGCTTTCTTT. Translated, it gives CASRDSKNTEAFF.

The rearrangement links TRBV10-3 to TRBJ2-4; no clear D gene. CDR3 length: 14 residues. V lost 6 bases to trimming and J lost 0 bases, with 9 bases between them. Per germline, CDR1 ENHRY and CDR2 SYGVKD. Here the CDR3 reads CAISSELAKNIQYF. The CDR3 DNA reads TGTGCCATCAGCTCAGAACTAGCCAAAAACATTCAGTACTTC.

This clone has just one count. V and J are TRBV19 and TRBJ1-2, with a tentative D call TRBD1 (5 bases). CDR3 length equals 15 residues. Per germline, CDR1 LNHDA and CDR2 SQIVND (reference sequence). V lost 1 base and J lost 8, with 17 bases in between. This chain's CDR3 is CASSIAGLLGSGYTF. DNA of the CDR3: TGTGCCAGTAGTATAGCGGGGCTTCTCGGTTCGGGCTACACCTTC.

The chain has TRBV27 and TRBJ2-1; unclear D gene. CDR1 MNHEY and CDR2 SMNVEV come from the germline V gene (reference sequence). V was pared by 3 bases and J by 6 bases, with 9 bases between. The CDR3 has 13 amino acids. CDR3 protein: CASSFFRANEQFF. The CDR3 DNA is TGTGCCAGCAGTTTTTTCAGAGCCAATGAGCAGTTCTTC.

This chain uses TRBV15 with TRBJ2-7, with D perhaps TRBD1 (5 bases). CDR3 size: 16 residues. Trimming left V 1 base short and J 0 bases short, with 13 bases between. Looked up from germline, CDR1 is LNHNV and CDR2 is YYDKDF (reference sequence). The CDR3 DNA sequence: TGTGCCACCAGCAGAGCCCCGGACACGAGCTCCTACGAGCAGTACTTC. Translating it yields CATSRAPDTSSYEQYF.

CDR3 amino acids: CASSQAVTGSGELFF. The CDR3 DNA follows: TGTGCCAGCAGCCAAGCCGTTACAGGGTCCGGGGAGCTGTTTTTT. The chain combines TRBV4-2 with TRBJ2-2; tentative D call: TRBD1 (6 bases). This CDR3 has 15 residues. V was trimmed by 1 base and J by 6 bases, leaving 12 bases between them. Per the germline V gene, CDR1 is LGHNA and CDR2 is YNFKEQ.

As DNA, the CDR3 is TGCGCCAGCAGCCATGAACAGGGGGCATACACCATATATTTT. Translated: CASSHEQGAYTIYF. The V call is TRBV4-3, the J call TRBJ1-3; 9 bases are shared with TRBD1. Germline V gene lookup returns CDR1 LGHNA and CDR2 YSLEER. CDR3 length equals 14 residues. V lost 3 bases, J lost 8 bases, and 5 bases stayed unmatched.

V gene TRBV7-9 combines with J gene TRBJ1-5; TRBD1 matches at 9 bases. The germline CDR1 and CDR2 sequences are SEHNR and FQNEAQ (reference sequence). The CDR3 has 18 amino acids. V was pared by 1 base and J by 0 bases, with 7 bases of the junction left unmatched. CDR3 amino acids: CASSLVPGQGYSNQPQHF. CDR3 DNA: TGTGCCAGCAGCTTAGTCCCTGGACAGGGGTATAGCAATCAGCCCCAGCATTTT.

V usage is TRBV7-2 and J usage is TRBJ2-3, with a possible D match to TRBD2 (5 bases). Trimming stripped 1 base from V and 0 bases from J, with 11 bases between. This CDR3 is 16 amino acids long. Germline assignment: CDR1 SGHTA and CDR2 FQGNSA. CDR3 in DNA: TGTGCCAGCAGCTTAGGAGCGGTTCTAAGCACAGATACGCAGTATTTT. Translation gives CASSLGAVLSTDTQYF.

The chain uses TRBV7-6 and TRBJ2-2, with 9 nucleotides matching TRBD1. This CDR3 is 16 amino acids long. Germline CDR1 is SGHVS and CDR2 is FNYEAQ. J lost 5 bases, V lost 7 bases, and 11 bases had no gene match. The CDR3 nucleotides read TGTGCCAGCATGGAATGGGGGACAGGGAGAACCGGGGAGCTGTTTTTT. Translating gives CASMEWGTGRTGELFF.

This sequence joins TRBV4-3 and TRBJ2-2; D perhaps matches TRBD1 (6 bases). V lost 4 bases and J lost 2, with 11 bases in between. In germline, CDR1 is LGHNA, CDR2 YSLEER. CDR3 length equals 15 residues. The CDR3 DNA follows: TGCGCCAGCAGCCCAGGGGCCGGTAACACCGGGGAGCTGTTTTTT. Its translation is CASSPGAGNTGELFF.

Only one count was recorded for this clone. The genes are TRBV21-1 and TRBJ2-3. TRBV21-1 is annotated as a pseudogene. The length of the CDR3 is 21 residues. The CDR3 is CASSIRFPSPPGPPSTDTQYF. In nucleotides, the CDR3 is TGTGCCAGCAGCATCAGGTTTCCGAGCCCCCCGGGGCCACCAAGCACAGATACGCAGTATTTT.

DNA for the CDR3: TGCGCCAGCAGCCAAGATTCCCAACGGACCGGGGAGCTGTTTTTT. This translates into CASSQDSQRTGELFF. The rearrangement uses TRBV4-3 and TRBJ2-2, with unresolved D. The CDR3 covers 15 residues. V gave up 0 bases and J gave up 5 bases, with 10 bases separating them. The germline V gene encodes CDR1 LGHNA and CDR2 YSLEER.

This clone was detected only once. The rearrangement uses TRBV19 and TRBJ1-1; tentative D call: TRBD1 (6 bases). The germline V gene has CDR1 LNHDA and CDR2 SQIVND (reference sequence). CDR3 length: 15 residues. Trimming took 5 bases from V and 0 from J, leaving 13 bases between them. The CDR3 reads CASSLQDSLNTEAFF. In DNA, the CDR3 is TGTGCCAGTAGTCTCCAGGACAGTCTGAACACTGAAGCTTTCTTT.

The chain recombines TRBV27 with TRBJ1-5, with unresolved D. The V end was cut by 4 bases, the J end by 4 bases, with 8 bases between. The CDR3 length is 13 residues. The germline V gene has CDR1 MNHEY and CDR2 SMNVEV (reference sequence). This chain's CDR3 is CASSYSLNQPQHF. The CDR3 bases are TGTGCCAGCAGTTATTCGCTTAATCAGCCCCAGCATTTT.

This chain uses TRBV9 with TRBJ2-2; TRBD2 is a possible D gene (6 bases). This CDR3 region has 16 residues. The V and J ends lost 1 base and 4 bases respectively, with 14 bases between them. Germline CDR1 is SGDLS and CDR2 is YYNGEE. The CDR3 DNA follows: TGTGCCAGCAGCGTAAGTACGGGAGAGGTCACCGGGGAGCTGTTTTTT. The encoded protein is CASSVSTGEVTGELFF.

The chain carries TRBV4-1 and TRBJ1-1, with 8 bases that match TRBD1. After removal of 0 bases from V and 4 bases from J, the junction contained 7 bases not matched to a gene. Looked up from germline, CDR1 is MGHRA and CDR2 is YSYEKL. This CDR3 has 16 residues. The CDR3 coding sequence is TGCGCCAGCAGCCAAGAACCAGGACAGGGCGGCACTGAAGCTTTCTTT. Amino acids: CASSQEPGQGGTEAFF.